The 26 T cell receptor beta chains listed next were all sequenced from one sample in a study of response to subunit inactivated influenza vaccine. TCRdb re-analysed the RT-PCR reads in MiXCR, keeping a single row per CDR3 protein. Of 530,000 or so distinct CDR3 sequences listed, 14% were seen once; the top ten hold around 10%. Here the sequenced sample was PBMCs from blood, taken about 11 days after vaccination. The receptors come from a man aged 45-65 years who received an inactivated influenza vaccine.

This chain uses TRBV4-3 with TRBJ1-6, with no clear D. The CDR3 consists of 13 residues. The germline gives CDR1 LGHNA, CDR2 YSLEER. Trimming removed 1 base from V and 5 bases from J, with 3 bases in between. The CDR3 coding sequence is TGCGCCAGCAGCCAAGTTAATAATTCACCCCTCCACTTT. Protein sequence: CASSQVNNSPLHF.

This clonotype was observed a few times. The chain has TRBV4-3 and TRBJ1-2, with D perhaps TRBD1 (5 bases). This CDR3 contains 16 residues. V was pared by 4 bases and J by 0 bases, with 15 bases between. Germline CDR1 and CDR2: LGHNA and YSLEER. This chain's CDR3 is CASSLSGAAANYGYTF. The CDR3 coding sequence is TGCGCCAGCAGCCTATCCGGGGCCGCAGCTAACTATGGCTACACCTTC.

This clonotype has a count of ten or more. The J gene is TRBJ2-1, the V gene TRBV11-2, with D possibly TRBD2 on 5 matching bases. Looked up from germline, CDR1 is SGHAT and CDR2 is FQNNGV. The V end lost 5 bases, the J end lost 0 bases, and 11 bases lay between the germline ends. The CDR3 is made up of 15 amino acids. The CDR3 reads CASSQRVGSYNEQFF. The CDR3 nucleotides are TGTGCCAGCAGCCAGAGGGTAGGCTCCTACAATGAGCAGTTCTTC. Based on the CDR3 plus reference TRBV11-2 and TRBJ2-1, the full variable domain is EAGVAQSPRYKIIEKRQSVAFWCNPISGHATLYWYQQILGQGPKLLIQFQNNGVVDDSQLPKDRFSAERLKGVDSTLKIQPAKLEDSAVYLCASSQRVGSYNEQFFGPGTRLTVL.

This clonotype appeared many times. CDR3 region: CASSKTGTSGGEQFF. The CDR3 DNA is TGTGCCAGCAGCAAGACCGGGACTAGCGGTGGTGAGCAGTTCTTC. The rearrangement uses TRBV7-2 and TRBJ2-1; 11 nucleotides line up with TRBD2. This CDR3 has 15 amino acids. Trimming removed 5 bases from V and 9 bases from J; junction bases left unmatched: 9. The V gene's germline CDR1 is SGHTA and CDR2 FQGNSA.

This CDR3 reads CATSRAPPGLNEQFF. The CDR3 coding sequence is TGTGCCACCAGCAGAGCTCCCCCGGGACTCAATGAGCAGTTCTTC. The rearrangement links TRBV15 to TRBJ2-1, with TRBD2 as a possible D gene (6 bases). CDR3 size: 15 residues. Trimming shortened V by 1 base and J by 6 bases, and 13 bases separated the two germline ends. Germline V gene lookup returns CDR1 LNHNV and CDR2 YYDKDF (reference sequence).

This clonotype turned up a few times. This sequence joins TRBV7-2 and TRBJ2-7; a possible D gene is TRBD2 (6 bases). The V and J ends lost 3 bases and 3 bases respectively, with 12 bases between them. Per the germline V gene, CDR1 is SGHTA and CDR2 is FQGNSA. The CDR3 extends over 14 amino acids. CDR3 DNA sequence: TGTGCCAGCAGCTTTAAAGCGGGCCACTACGAGCAGTACTTC. This sequence encodes CASSFKAGHYEQYF.

The chain combines TRBV7-9 with TRBJ2-3, with D maybe TRBD1 (5 bases). CDR1 SEHNR and CDR2 FQNEAQ come from the germline V gene (reference sequence). Between the trimmed V and J ends, which lost 6 bases and 2 bases, there was a span of 15 bases. The CDR3 length is 15 residues. The DNA for the CDR3 is TGTGCCAGCAGGAGACAGCCAAGCCTCACAGATACGCAGTATTTT. Translated, it gives CASRRQPSLTDTQYF.

This chain joins TRBV5-5 and TRBJ2-7; 7 bases map to TRBD2. With 1 base clipped from V and 5 bases from J, the junction kept 15 bases outside the gene matches. The CDR3 spans 17 residues. Per the germline V gene, CDR1 is SGHKS and CDR2 is YYEKEE (reference sequence). The CDR3 DNA is TGTGCCAGCAGCTTGTCTTTGACAAAACTAGCGTGGGACGAGCAGTACTTC. Translating gives CASSLSLTKLAWDEQYF.

The chain links TRBV7-9 to TRBJ1-1; perhaps TRBD1 as D (5 bases). This CDR3 contains 14 residues. Trimming removed 5 bases at V and 0 bases at J, with 10 bases between. Germline V CDR1 and CDR2: SEHNR, FQNEAQ (reference sequence). CDR3: CASSKDSMNTEAFF. Written as DNA, the CDR3 is TGTGCCAGCAGCAAAGACAGTATGAACACTGAAGCTTTCTTT.

In its sample, this clonotype was seen a few times. The chain carries TRBV20-1 and TRBJ2-3; 15 bases agree with TRBD2. The V gene end was trimmed by 1 base and the J gene end by 2 bases; junction bases not matched to a gene: 10. CDR1 DFQATT and CDR2 SNEGSKA come from the germline V gene (reference sequence). The CDR3 consists of 19 residues. CDR3 bases: TGCAGTGCTAGAGGCCCCCCGGGACTAGCGGGGGGTGCCACAGATACGCAGTATTTT. Translated, it gives CSARGPPGLAGGATDTQYF.

This clonotype was counted between two and nine times. The chain couples TRBV20-1 to TRBJ2-3; tentatively, D is TRBD2 (5 bases). The V gene lost 6 bases and the J gene lost 1 base, with 11 bases spanning the gap. This CDR3 has 13 amino acids. Looked up from germline, CDR1 is DFQATT and CDR2 is SNEGSKA (reference sequence). Written as DNA, the CDR3 is TGCAGTGCCGCTATCGGGGGCACAGATACGCAGTATTTT. This translates into CSAAIGGTDTQYF.

This clonotype has a handful of counts. The chain is built from TRBV11-2 and TRBJ1-1, with D perhaps TRBD1 (5 bases). V lost 3 bases and J lost 3, with 14 bases in between. Germline CDR1 reads SGHAT; CDR2 reads FQNNGV. The CDR3 sequence is 15 residues long. In DNA, the CDR3 is TGTGCCAGCAGCTTTTCCCAGGGAGGGGACACTGAAGCTTTCTTT. It specifies CASSFSQGGDTEAFF.

Of note for this clonotype: A read error is possible here, since a much larger clone lies one base away. The J gene is TRBJ1-5, the V gene TRBV20-1; possible D gene TRBD1, 6 bases. Germline CDR1 is DFQATT and CDR2 is SNEGSKA (reference sequence). The CDR3 spans 13 residues. CDR3 DNA sequence: TGCAGTGCCAAATGGACAGCAAATCAGCCCCAGCGTTTT. This translates into CSAKWTANQPQRF.

V is TRBV28 and J is TRBJ2-7; TRBD1 might be the D (6 bases). Trimming pared 8 bases from V and 3 bases from J, leaving 17 bases between. The germline gives CDR1 MDHEN, CDR2 SYDVKM. CDR3 size: 14 residues. CDR3 region: CASYSRGYVYEQYF. In DNA form, the CDR3 reads TGTGCCAGCTACTCTAGGGGGTACGTCTACGAGCAGTACTTC.

The J gene is TRBJ2-2, the V gene TRBV3-1; D is unclear. Germline loops: CDR1 LGHDT, CDR2 YNNKEL (reference sequence). Trimming removed 0 bases from V and 1 base from J, with 9 bases in between. This CDR3 comprises 16 residues. The CDR3 reads CASSQEKIGNTGELFF. CDR3 coding DNA: TGTGCCAGCAGCCAAGAAAAGATAGGGAACACCGGGGAGCTGTTTTTT.

In this sample, this clonotype turned up a few times. V is TRBV12-3 or TRBV12-4 and J is TRBJ2-1; 9 bases map to TRBD2. The CDR3 has 17 amino acids. Losses at the gene ends were 3 bases for V and 5 bases for J; bases not matched to a gene: 11. CDR3 bases: TGTGCCAGCAGTTTTGGAGTAGCGGGGGATAGAAACAATGAGCAGTTCTTC. Translation gives CASSFGVAGDRNNEQFF.

This clonotype was recorded a few times. The V gene is TRBV14, the J gene TRBJ2-3; 9 bases map to TRBD2. Unmatched junction bases numbered 5, after V lost 0 bases and J lost 1 base. This CDR3 is 17 amino acids long. The germline CDR1 and CDR2 sequences are SGHDN and FVKESK. CDR3 protein: CASSQDYAGGRTDTQYF. The CDR3 nucleotides are TGTGCCAGCAGCCAAGATTATGCGGGAGGGCGCACAGATACGCAGTATTTT.

The chain is built from TRBV9 and TRBJ2-5; TRBD2 matches 8 bases. Germline V gives CDR1 SGDLS, CDR2 YYNGEE. The CDR3 covers 15 residues. Trimming removed 0 bases from V and 4 bases from J; junction bases left unmatched: 5. CDR3 nucleotides: TGTGCCAGCAGCGTAGCCAGCGGGGGCGCAGAGACCCAGTACTTC. It translates to CASSVASGGAETQYF.

There are many counts of this clonotype. The V and J genes are TRBV4-2 and TRBJ2-1; D ambiguous. Germline CDR1 LGHNA, CDR2 YNFKEQ. CDR3 length equals 16 residues. Trimming left V 1 base short and J 0 bases short, with 10 bases between. The CDR3 DNA is TGTGCCAGCAGCCAAGGACTTGCGAGCTCCTACAATGAGCAGTTCTTC. Amino acids: CASSQGLASSYNEQFF.

This clonotype has only a few counts. This rearrangement joins TRBV20-1 to TRBJ2-2; tentative D call: TRBD2 (6 bases). In germline, CDR1 is DFQATT, CDR2 SNEGSKA (reference sequence). CDR3 length: 14 residues. V was shortened by 0 bases and J by 7 bases, with 12 bases between the two germline ends. CDR3 residues: CSARDQRGVGELFF. In DNA, the CDR3 is TGCAGTGCTAGAGACCAGCGCGGGGTCGGGGAGCTGTTTTTT.

The table lists this clonotype with a few counts. The chain couples TRBV5-6 to TRBJ2-7; possibly TRBD1 for D (5 bases). Trimming removed 5 bases at V and 6 bases at J, with 12 bases between. The germline CDR1 and CDR2 sequences are SGHDT and YYEEEE. This CDR3 is built from 12 residues. In nucleotides, the CDR3 is TGTGCCAGCAGTTTCAGGGTTTCCGAGCAGTACTTC. This sequence encodes CASSFRVSEQYF.

This clonotype was counted a few times. V is TRBV20-1 and J is TRBJ2-1, with D unresolved. Trimming took off 4 bases at V and 8 bases at J, with 12 bases between the two ends. This CDR3 contains 12 residues. Germline V gene lookup returns CDR1 DFQATT and CDR2 SNEGSKA (reference sequence). The DNA of the CDR3 is TGCAGTGCTATCCCCGAGGTCGATGAGCAGTTCTTC. Translation gives CSAIPEVDEQFF.

This clonotype was seen a few times. The rearrangement uses TRBV5-1 and TRBJ2-2, with 11 bases lining up with TRBD2. The V and J ends lost 5 bases and 7 bases, in that order; junction bases with no gene match: 7. The CDR3 runs 15 residues. Germline CDR1 reads SGHRS; CDR2 reads YFSETQ. The CDR3 is CASSSGTSGIGELFF. In DNA form, the CDR3 reads TGCGCCAGCAGTTCCGGGACTAGCGGCATCGGGGAGCTGTTTTTT.

The genes are TRBV7-2 and TRBJ1-1; D gene unclear. Germline CDR1 is SGHTA and CDR2 is FQGNSA. The CDR3 spans 13 residues. The V end was cut by 5 bases, the J end by 0 bases, with 7 bases between. The CDR3 protein is CASSKKVNTEAFF. Written as DNA, the CDR3 is TGTGCCAGCAGCAAAAAAGTGAACACTGAAGCTTTCTTT.

In this sample, this clonotype turned up a few times. The chain employs TRBV28 and TRBJ1-1, with D unclear. The germline V gene has CDR1 MDHEN and CDR2 SYDVKM. Between the trimmed V and J ends, which lost 6 bases and 5 bases, there was a span of 10 bases. The CDR3 totals 12 residues. CDR3 sequence (DNA): TGTGCCAGCAGCCCTTGGAGGACTGAAGCTTTCTTT. Translation: CASSPWRTEAFF.

This clonotype was observed a few times. This sequence joins TRBV29-1 and TRBJ2-2, with 9 bases matching TRBD2. Germline V CDR1 and CDR2: SQVTM, ANQGSEA. The CDR3 has 14 amino acids. V lost 5 bases and J lost 3; bases outside the gene matches: 4. DNA of the CDR3: TGCAGCGTTCTAGCGGGACTTCACACCGGGGAGCTGTTTTTT. Residues: CSVLAGLHTGELFF.